Each of the 19 T cell receptor beta chains below was sequenced from the same sample in a study of OX40 agonist ivuxolimab in advanced cancers. Sequencing was performed with immunoSEQ multiplex PCR; in TCRdb, only in-frame clones are kept and a portion is missing. In the table there are 65,000 to 95,000 clones, nearly 90% of which are singletons. The sample was CD4+ or CD8+ T cells sorted from blood, taken in a trial of the OX40 agonist ivuxolimab. Receptor source: an adult with an advanced solid tumor such as melanoma, head and neck, liver or kidney cancer.

The rearrangement uses TRBV6-6 and TRBJ2-7, with TRBD1 as a possible D gene (6 bases). Trimming shortened V by 0 bases and J by 6 bases, and 15 bases separated the two germline ends. The germline V gene has CDR1 MNHNY and CDR2 SVGAGI (reference sequence). The CDR3 covers 15 residues. CDR3 coding DNA: TGTGCCAGCAGTTACTCGGGACAATTGGCTCCCGAGCAGTACGTC. Translation: CASSYSGQLAPEQYV.

V is TRBV28 and J is TRBJ1-5; unclear D gene. Trimming took off 6 bases at V and 5 bases at J, with 14 bases between the two ends. Germline lookup yields CDR1 MDHEN and CDR2 SYDVKM. The length of the CDR3 is 14 residues. CDR3 protein: CASSPPTGYQPQHF. As DNA, the CDR3 is TGTGCCAGCAGCCCTCCAACGGGTTATCAGCCCCAGCATTTT.

The J gene is TRBJ1-3, the V gene TRBV7-9; D unresolved. The CDR3 runs 14 residues. Trimming stripped 3 bases from V and 2 bases from J, with 8 bases between. Germline CDR1 is SEHNR and CDR2 is FQNEAQ (reference sequence). The CDR3 region has the DNA TGTGCCAGCAGCTTCCGGGGAGCTGGAAACACCATATATTTT. Protein: CASSFRGAGNTIYF.

This chain connects TRBV15 to TRBJ2-3, with D perhaps matching TRBD1 or TRBD2 (5 bases each). Germline assignment: CDR1 LNHNV and CDR2 YYDKDF (reference sequence). The germline V and J ends were trimmed by 5 bases and 5 bases, with 17 bases remaining between them. The CDR3 is 15 residues long. This chain's CDR3 is CATSFAGARGDTQYF. The CDR3 nucleotides are TGTGCCACCAGCTTTGCCGGGGCCCGAGGAGATACGCAGTATTTT.

The rearrangement uses TRBV18 and TRBJ1-1; weak D call: TRBD1 (6 bases). Trimming cost V 10 bases and J 5 bases, with 17 bases left between them. CDR3 length: 13 amino acids. Looked up from germline, CDR1 is KGHSH and CDR2 is LQKENI. In nucleotides, the CDR3 is TGTGCCACCCTGGACAGAGCGGTGACTGAAGCTTTCTTT. Its protein is CATLDRAVTEAFF.

The CDR3 nucleotides are TGTGCCAGCAGCTTAGGGACTAGCAGCTACAATGAGCAGTTCTTC. It yields the protein CASSLGTSSYNEQFF. V is TRBV5-5 and J is TRBJ2-1; 9 bases fit TRBD2. This CDR3 has 15 residues. J was trimmed by 3 bases and V by 2 bases; bases with no gene match: 3. CDR1 is SGHKS, CDR2 YYEKEE, per germline (reference sequence).

The chain uses TRBV5-4 and TRBJ2-1; the D is unclear. The CDR3 spans 14 residues. Germline V gene data show CDR1 as SGHNT and CDR2 as YYREEE (reference sequence). Trimming pared 0 bases from V and 5 bases from J, leaving 9 bases between. The CDR3 coding sequence is TGTGCCAGCAGCTTGGCGGCGTCGAACAATGAGCAGTTCTTC. This sequence encodes CASSLAASNNEQFF. Based on the CDR3 plus reference TRBV5-4 and TRBJ2-1, the full variable domain is ETGVTQSPTHLIKTRGQQVTLRCSSQSGHNTVSWYQQALGQGPQFIFQYYREEENGRGNFPPRFSGLQFPNYSSELNVNALELDDSALYLCASSLAASNNEQFFGPGTRLTVL.

The chain uses TRBV18 and TRBJ1-6; 8 nucleotides line up with TRBD1. The CDR3 has 16 amino acids. V lost 5 bases to trimming and J lost 5 bases; unmatched junction nucleotides: 8. Germline V CDR1 and CDR2: KGHSH, LQKENI. CDR3 protein: CASSKPGTGDNSPLHF. The CDR3 coding sequence is TGTGCCAGCTCAAAACCGGGGACAGGCGATAATTCACCCCTCCACTTT.

This sequence joins TRBV15 and TRBJ1-4; TRBD1 aligns across 7 bases. CDR3 length: 17 amino acids. V lost 3 bases, J lost 4 bases, and 11 bases stayed unmatched. Germline values: CDR1 LNHNV, CDR2 YYDKDF (reference sequence). The CDR3 loop is CATSRNRGGAVNEKLFF. The CDR3 DNA reads TGTGCCACCAGCAGGAACAGGGGAGGGGCGGTTAATGAAAAACTGTTTTTT.

The chain has TRBV7-3 and TRBJ1-1, with D possibly being TRBD1 (6 bases). The V end lost 5 bases, the J end lost 1 base, and 11 bases lay between the germline ends. The V gene's germline CDR1 is SGHTA and CDR2 FQGTGA. The CDR3 length is 14 residues. The CDR3 nucleotides are TGTGCCAGCAGCCGGGGGGCACAGAACACTGAAGCTTTCTTT. It encodes CASSRGAQNTEAFF.

Only a few counts were recorded for this clone. The gene calls are TRBV10-3 and TRBJ1-1, with D unclear. Trimming left V 0 bases short and J 1 base short, with 9 bases between. The CDR3 has 15 amino acids. Germline V gives CDR1 ENHRY, CDR2 SYGVKD. This CDR3 reads CAISESTGGNTEAFF. In nucleotides, the CDR3 is TGTGCCATCAGTGAGTCGACGGGAGGGAACACTGAAGCTTTCTTT.

This chain connects TRBV6-1 to TRBJ2-7; D gene unclear. Trimming took off 7 bases at V and 5 bases at J, with 9 bases between the two ends. Per the germline V gene, CDR1 is MNHNS and CDR2 is SASEGT. This CDR3 has 11 residues. Here the CDR3 DNA reads TGTGCCAGCACCCATAGCCACGAGCAGTACTTC. Amino acid sequence: CASTHSHEQYF.

The CDR3 DNA is TGTGCCAGCAGTTACGCTTCGGCCTATGGCTACACCTTC. This translates into CASSYASAYGYTF. The genes are TRBV6-6 and TRBJ1-2, with D hard to call. The CDR3 totals 13 residues. Trimming shortened V by 2 bases and J by 4 bases, and 8 bases separated the two germline ends. The germline V gene has CDR1 MNHNY and CDR2 SVGAGI (reference sequence).

The V gene is TRBV29-1, the J gene TRBJ1-1; D might be TRBD1 (5 bases). Trimming stripped 5 bases from V and 0 bases from J, with 16 bases between. This CDR3 has 15 residues. Germline V gene sequence: CDR1 SQVTM, CDR2 ANQGSEA. The CDR3 DNA reads TGCAGCGTTTGTCCCGCCCGGGGCTTGAACACTGAAGCTTTCTTT. It yields the protein CSVCPARGLNTEAFF.

The V and J genes are TRBV6-5 and TRBJ2-2; 8 bases fit TRBD2. This CDR3 has 13 residues. The J segment lost 6 bases and the V segment lost 6 bases, leaving 3 bases of the junction unmatched. Germline V CDR1 and CDR2: MNHEY, SVGAGI. For the CDR3, the DNA is TGTGCCAGCAGCCGGACTAGCCCCGGGGAGCTGTTTTTT. This codes for CASSRTSPGELFF.

The chain uses TRBV7-9 and TRBJ1-4, with D perhaps TRBD1 (5 bases). Germline CDR1 SEHNR, CDR2 FQNEAQ (reference sequence). Trimming cost V 5 bases and J 7 bases, with 17 bases left between them. The CDR3 is made up of 15 amino acids. CDR3 sequence: CASSPRRGAGEKLFF. DNA for the CDR3: TGTGCCAGCAGCCCGAGGAGGGGCGCGGGTGAAAAACTGTTTTTT.

The chain uses TRBV29-1 and TRBJ1-5; D unclear. CDR3 length: 14 amino acids. In germline, CDR1 is SQVTM, CDR2 ANQGSEA. Trimming cost V 6 bases and J 5 bases, with 17 bases left between them. For the CDR3, the DNA is TGCAGCGTCTCCACCGGCAGGCCCCATCAGCCCCAGCATTTT. Protein: CSVSTGRPHQPQHF.

This clone has a single count. The rearrangement joins TRBV19 to TRBJ2-5; D possibly corresponds to TRBD1 (5 bases). Trimming took 4 bases from V and 1 from J, leaving 7 bases between them. CDR1 and CDR2 (germline): LNHDA, SQIVND (reference sequence). The CDR3 runs to 13 residues. The CDR3 protein is CASSTTGQETQYF. The CDR3 DNA follows: TGTGCCAGTAGTACAACAGGCCAAGAGACCCAGTACTTC.

In the case of this clone: Other DNA sequences in this sample translate to the same CDR3. The V and J genes are TRBV18 and TRBJ1-3; D gene uncertain. V lost 3 bases and J 0 bases, leaving 6 bases between the germline ends. The length of the CDR3 is 14 residues. Germline V lookup: CDR1 KGHSH, CDR2 LQKENI. The CDR3 DNA is TGTGCCAGCTCACCGACTGCCTCTGGAAACACCATATATTTT. Translated: CASSPTASGNTIYF.